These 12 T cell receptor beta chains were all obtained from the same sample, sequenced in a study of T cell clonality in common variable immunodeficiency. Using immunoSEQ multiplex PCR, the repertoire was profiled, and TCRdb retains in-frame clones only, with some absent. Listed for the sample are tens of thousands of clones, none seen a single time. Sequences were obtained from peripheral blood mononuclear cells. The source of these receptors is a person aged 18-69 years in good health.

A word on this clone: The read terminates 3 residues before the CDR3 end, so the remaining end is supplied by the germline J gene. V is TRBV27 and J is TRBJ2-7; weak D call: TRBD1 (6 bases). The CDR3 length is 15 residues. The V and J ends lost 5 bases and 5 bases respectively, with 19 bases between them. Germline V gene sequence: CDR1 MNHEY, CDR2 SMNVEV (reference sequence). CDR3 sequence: CASSVPGDPLNEQYF. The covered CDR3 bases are TGTGCCAGCAGTGTCCCAGGGGACCCCCTTAACGAG.

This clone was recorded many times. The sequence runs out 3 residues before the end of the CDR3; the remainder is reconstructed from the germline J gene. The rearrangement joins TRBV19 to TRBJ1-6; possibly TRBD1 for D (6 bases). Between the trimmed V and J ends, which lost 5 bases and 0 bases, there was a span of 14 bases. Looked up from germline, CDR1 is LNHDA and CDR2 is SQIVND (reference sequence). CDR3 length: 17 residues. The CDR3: CASSDPGTSSYNSPLHF. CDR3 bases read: TGTGCCAGTAGTGACCCGGGGACAAGCTCCTATAATTCACCC.

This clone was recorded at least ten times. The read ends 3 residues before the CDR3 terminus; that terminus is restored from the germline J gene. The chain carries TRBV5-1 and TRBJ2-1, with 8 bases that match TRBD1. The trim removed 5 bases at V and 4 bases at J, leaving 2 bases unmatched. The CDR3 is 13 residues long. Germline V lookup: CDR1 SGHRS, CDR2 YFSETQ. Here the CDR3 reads CASRRQGYNEQFF. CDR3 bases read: TGCGCCAGCAGACGACAGGGGTACAATGAG.

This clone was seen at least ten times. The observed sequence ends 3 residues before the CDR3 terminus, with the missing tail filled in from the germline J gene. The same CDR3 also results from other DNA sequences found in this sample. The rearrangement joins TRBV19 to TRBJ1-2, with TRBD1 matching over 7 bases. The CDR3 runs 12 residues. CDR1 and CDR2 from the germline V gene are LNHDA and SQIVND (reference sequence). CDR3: CASNRQGLGYTF. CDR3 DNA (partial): TGTGCCAGTAACCGACAGGGTTTGGGC. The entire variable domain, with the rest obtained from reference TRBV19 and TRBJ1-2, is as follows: DGGITQSPKYLFRKEGQNVTLSCEQNLNHDAMYWYRQDPGQGLRLIYYSQIVNDFQKGDIAEGYSVSREKKESFPLTVTSAQKNPTAFYLCASNRQGLGYTFGSGTRLTVV.

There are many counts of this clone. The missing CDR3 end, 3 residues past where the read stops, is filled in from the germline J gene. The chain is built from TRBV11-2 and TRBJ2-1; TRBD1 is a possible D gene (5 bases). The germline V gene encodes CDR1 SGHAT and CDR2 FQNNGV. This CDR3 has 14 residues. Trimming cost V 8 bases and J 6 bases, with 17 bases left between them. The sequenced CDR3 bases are TGTGCCAGCCGTAGCCCCCAGGGATTCAATGAG. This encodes CASRSPQGFNE. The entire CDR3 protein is CASRSPQGFNEQFF.

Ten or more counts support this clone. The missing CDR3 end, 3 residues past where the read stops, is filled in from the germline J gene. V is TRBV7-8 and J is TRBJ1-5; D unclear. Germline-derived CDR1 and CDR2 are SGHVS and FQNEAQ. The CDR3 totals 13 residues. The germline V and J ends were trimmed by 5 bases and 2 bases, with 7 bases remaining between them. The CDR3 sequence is CASSASGNQPQHF. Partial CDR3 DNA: TGTGCCAGCAGCGCCTCGGGCAATCAGCCC. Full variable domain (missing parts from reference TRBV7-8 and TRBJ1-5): GAGVSQSPRYKVAKRGQDVALRCDPISGHVSLFWYQQALGQGPEFLTYFQNEAQLDKSGLPSDRFFAERPEGSVSTLKIQRTQQEDSAVYLCASSASGNQPQHFGDGTRLSIL.

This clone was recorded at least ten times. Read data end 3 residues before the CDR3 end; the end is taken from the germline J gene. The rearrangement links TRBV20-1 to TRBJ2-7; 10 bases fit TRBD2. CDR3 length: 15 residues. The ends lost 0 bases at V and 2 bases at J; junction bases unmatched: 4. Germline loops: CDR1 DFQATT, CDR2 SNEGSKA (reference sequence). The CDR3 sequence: CSARDASGRPYEQYF. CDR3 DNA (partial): TGCAGTGCTAGAGATGCTAGCGGGAGACCCTACGAG.

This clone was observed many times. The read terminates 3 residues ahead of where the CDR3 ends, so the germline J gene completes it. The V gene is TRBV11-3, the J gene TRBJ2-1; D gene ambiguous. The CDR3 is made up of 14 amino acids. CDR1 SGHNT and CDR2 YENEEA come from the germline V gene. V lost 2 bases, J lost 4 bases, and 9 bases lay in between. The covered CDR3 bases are TGTGCCAGCAGCTTAAGTGCAGGTTACAATGAG. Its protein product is CASSLSAGYNE. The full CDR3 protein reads CASSLSAGYNEQFF.

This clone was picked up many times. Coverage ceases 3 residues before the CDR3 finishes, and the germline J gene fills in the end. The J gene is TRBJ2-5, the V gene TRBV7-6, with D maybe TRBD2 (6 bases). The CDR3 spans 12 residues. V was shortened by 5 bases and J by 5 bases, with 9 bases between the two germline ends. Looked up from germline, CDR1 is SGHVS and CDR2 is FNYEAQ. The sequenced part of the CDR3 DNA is TGTGCCAGCAGCCCTCGGGGGGAGACC. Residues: CASSPRGET. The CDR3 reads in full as CASSPRGETQYF.

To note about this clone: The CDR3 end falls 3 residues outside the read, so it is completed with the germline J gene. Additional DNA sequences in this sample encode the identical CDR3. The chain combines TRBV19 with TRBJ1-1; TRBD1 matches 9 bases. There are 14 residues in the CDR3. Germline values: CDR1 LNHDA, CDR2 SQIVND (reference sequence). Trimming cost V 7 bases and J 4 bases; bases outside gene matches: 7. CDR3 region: CASTPTGGSTEAFF. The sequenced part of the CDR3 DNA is TGTGCCAGTACCCCCACAGGGGGCTCCACTGAA.

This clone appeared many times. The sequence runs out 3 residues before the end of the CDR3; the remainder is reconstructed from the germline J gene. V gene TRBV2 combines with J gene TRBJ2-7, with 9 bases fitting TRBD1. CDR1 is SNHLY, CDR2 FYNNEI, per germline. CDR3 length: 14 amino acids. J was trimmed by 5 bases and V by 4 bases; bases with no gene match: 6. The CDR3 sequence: CASSVRTGENEQYF. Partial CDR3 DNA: TGTGCCAGCAGTGTAAGGACAGGGGAAAACGAG.

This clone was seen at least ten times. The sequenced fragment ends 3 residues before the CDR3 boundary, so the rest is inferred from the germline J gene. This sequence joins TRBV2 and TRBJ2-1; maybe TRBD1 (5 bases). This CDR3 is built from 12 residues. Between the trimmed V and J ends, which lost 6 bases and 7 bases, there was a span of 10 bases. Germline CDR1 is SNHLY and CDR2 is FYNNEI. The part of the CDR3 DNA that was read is TGTGCCAGCAGCCCAGGGAAAAATGAG. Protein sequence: CASSPGKNE. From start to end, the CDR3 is CASSPGKNEQFF.